These 32 T cell receptor beta chains were all obtained from the same sample, sequenced in a study of T cell changes during pregnancy in multiple sclerosis. Clones were sequenced by immunoSEQ multiplex PCR, and TCRdb holds only the in-frame ones, with some missing. The data hold some 60,000 clones, with more than 90% observed a single time. The sample in question was peripheral blood, obtained in the first trimester of pregnancy. The receptors were sampled from a female donor in good health, enrolled as a control in a pregnancy study.

This clone was found once. The CDR3, as DNA: TGTGCCATCAGTGAGTCGTTAGGAAACACCATATATTTT. Translating it yields CAISESLGNTIYF. The chain employs TRBV10-3 and TRBJ1-3; D ambiguous. Trimming left V 0 bases short and J 4 bases short, with 4 bases between. The CDR3 covers 13 residues. CDR1 is ENHRY, CDR2 SYGVKD, per germline.

A single count supports this clone. The chain recombines TRBV11-3 with TRBJ2-3, with 11 positions matching TRBD2. The CDR3 consists of 16 residues. Germline V gene data show CDR1 as SGHNT and CDR2 as YENEEA. V lost 2 bases and J lost 6; bases outside the gene matches: 7. The CDR3 DNA is TGTGCCAGCAGCTTATCACTAGCGGGAGAAGCGGATACGCAGTATTTT. Amino acids: CASSLSLAGEADTQYF. The full variable domain, completed using reference TRBV11-3 and TRBJ2-3, is EAGVVQSPRYKIIEKKQPVAFWCNPISGHNTLYWYLQNLGQGPELLIRYENEEAVDDSQLPKDRFSAERLKGVDSTLKIQPAELGDSAVYLCASSLSLAGEADTQYFGPGTRLTVL.

CDR3 protein: CASSLERAGEQYF. The CDR3 nucleotides read TGTGCCAGCAGCTTAGAGCGCGCGGGAGAGCAGTACTTC. The rearrangement uses TRBV11-2 and TRBJ2-7, with D possibly being TRBD2 (6 bases). CDR3 length equals 13 residues. Germline lookup yields CDR1 SGHAT and CDR2 FQNNGV. V was pared by 0 bases and J by 7 bases, with 10 bases between.

The gene calls are TRBV5-4 and TRBJ2-1, with 7 bases aligning to TRBD2. The CDR3 loop spans 16 amino acids. CDR1 and CDR2 from the germline V gene are SGHNT and YYREEE (reference sequence). V was clipped by 4 bases and J by 4 bases; unmatched bases: 11. The CDR3 bases are TGTGCCAGCAGCGCCTTCTTAGCGGGTATTTACAATGAGCAGTTCTTC. This codes for CASSAFLAGIYNEQFF.

This clone was seen only a few times. This rearrangement joins TRBV7-9 to TRBJ1-2; 7 bases match TRBD1. V was clipped by 4 bases and J by 5 bases; unmatched bases: 7. The germline gives CDR1 SEHNR, CDR2 FQNEAQ (reference sequence). The CDR3 totals 14 residues. CDR3 residues: CASSWGQGGYGYTF. The CDR3 DNA is TGTGCCAGCAGCTGGGGCCAGGGGGGATATGGCTACACCTTC.

The chain joins TRBV4-3 to TRBJ2-3; 7 bases are a match to TRBD2. This CDR3 comprises 18 residues. Germline CDR1 and CDR2: LGHNA and YSLEER. V was pared by 0 bases and J by 0 bases, with 9 bases of the junction left unmatched. CDR3 protein: CASSQDRLAVFSTDTQYF. In DNA form, the CDR3 reads TGCGCCAGCAGCCAAGATCGCCTAGCGGTCTTTAGCACAGATACGCAGTATTTT.

This chain links TRBV7-8 with TRBJ2-2, with D possibly being TRBD2 (5 bases). The CDR3 has 14 amino acids. Trimming cost V 5 bases and J 4 bases, with 11 bases left between them. The germline gives CDR1 SGHVS, CDR2 FQNEAQ. The CDR3 region is CASSPSGFTGELFF. DNA of the CDR3: TGTGCCAGCAGCCCTTCGGGGTTCACCGGGGAGCTGTTTTTT.

The chain recombines TRBV5-6 with TRBJ1-2; no firm D call. There are 14 residues in the CDR3. Trimming took 1 base from V and 4 from J, leaving 11 bases between them. In germline, CDR1 is SGHDT, CDR2 YYEEEE. CDR3 in DNA: TGTGCCAGCAGCTTGTTAAAACAGCTCTATGGCTACACCTTC. This translates into CASSLLKQLYGYTF.

The chain carries TRBV5-5 and TRBJ1-5; no definite D call. V lost 4 bases and J lost 4, with 15 bases in between. The CDR3 is 15 amino acids. Germline V CDR1 and CDR2: SGHKS, YYEKEE (reference sequence). The CDR3 reads CASSPSFGQNQPQHF. CDR3 coding DNA: TGTGCCAGCAGCCCTAGCTTCGGTCAAAATCAGCCCCAGCATTTT.

This clone was seen a single time. The V and J genes are TRBV18 and TRBJ1-6, with TRBD1 matching 8 bases. Looked up from germline, CDR1 is KGHSH and CDR2 is LQKENI. J was trimmed by 10 bases and V by 1 base; bases with no gene match: 6. The CDR3 has 15 residues. The CDR3 protein is CASSPLDRGGSPLHF. The CDR3 DNA reads as TGTGCCAGCTCACCACTCGACAGGGGAGGATCACCCCTCCACTTT.

The chain recombines TRBV6-5 with TRBJ1-1, with D unresolved. The CDR3 is made up of 13 amino acids. Germline V gene lookup returns CDR1 MNHEY and CDR2 SVGAGI. V lost 4 bases and J 1 base, leaving 7 bases between the germline ends. CDR3 loop: CASSWSRNTEAFF. Written as DNA, the CDR3 is TGTGCCAGCAGTTGGAGTAGGAACACTGAAGCTTTCTTT.

This sequence joins TRBV7-2 and TRBJ2-7; a weak D match, TRBD1 (6 bases). CDR3 length: 14 amino acids. Germline V gene data show CDR1 as SGHTA and CDR2 as FQGNSA. The V gene lost 4 bases and the J gene lost 2 bases, with 12 bases spanning the gap. The CDR3, as DNA: TGTGCCAGCAGCTCCGGACAGCCCGCCTACGAGCAGTACTTC. As protein: CASSSGQPAYEQYF.

The V call is TRBV28, the J call TRBJ1-4; D perhaps matches TRBD1 (5 bases). CDR1 MDHEN and CDR2 SYDVKM come from the germline V gene. This CDR3 region has 14 residues. V lost 6 bases, J lost 15 bases, and 23 bases lay in between. The CDR3 sequence is CASSQPETANKLFF. CDR3 bases: TGTGCCAGCAGCCAACCTGAGACAGCTAACAAATTGTTTTTT. Filled out from reference TRBV28 and TRBJ1-4, the complete variable domain reads DVKVTQSSRYLVKRTGEKVFLECVQDMDHENMFWYRQDPGLGLRLIYFSYDVKMKEKGDIPEGYSVSREKKERFSLILESASTNQTSMYLCASSQPETANKLFFGSGTQLSVL.

This clone has just one count. The chain couples TRBV6-5 to TRBJ2-1, with 11 bases fitting TRBD2. This CDR3 is built from 13 residues. Looked up from germline, CDR1 is MNHEY and CDR2 is SVGAGI. Losses at the gene ends were 6 bases for V and 7 bases for J; bases not matched to a gene: 2. The CDR3 sequence is CASRVAGGNEQFF. CDR3 coding DNA: TGTGCCAGCAGGGTAGCGGGGGGGAATGAGCAGTTCTTC.

The chain uses TRBV5-4 and TRBJ2-2, with 8 bases matching TRBD1. The CDR3 consists of 16 residues. Germline CDR1 reads SGHNT; CDR2 reads YYREEE (reference sequence). The junction had 8 bases not matched to a gene; V was cut back by 0 bases and J by 7 bases. The CDR3 nucleotides read TGTGCCAGCAGCTTGGTGATTGGACAGGGTTTCGGGGAGCTGTTTTTT. Translated, it gives CASSLVIGQGFGELFF.

This chain joins TRBV13 and TRBJ1-4; D remains ambiguous. The CDR3 contains 16 residues. Trimming removed 0 bases at V and 0 bases at J, with 8 bases between. CDR1 and CDR2 (germline): PRHDT, FYEKMQ (reference sequence). The CDR3 loop is CASSLGSGTTNEKLFF. CDR3 nucleotides: TGTGCCAGCAGCTTAGGGTCCGGGACAACTAATGAAAAACTGTTTTTT. Filled out from reference TRBV13 and TRBJ1-4, the complete variable domain reads AAGVIQSPRHLIKEKRETATLKCYPIPRHDTVYWYQQGPGQDPQFLISFYEKMQSDKGSIPDRFSAQQFSDYHSELNMSSLELGDSALYFCASSLGSGTTNEKLFFGSGTQLSVL.

V usage is TRBV5-4 and J usage is TRBJ2-4, with TRBD1 matching 7 bases. V lost 0 bases and J lost 5; bases outside the gene matches: 2. Germline V lookup: CDR1 SGHNT, CDR2 YYREEE (reference sequence). The CDR3 runs to 14 residues. The CDR3 is CASSLGQGENIQYF. The CDR3 DNA reads as TGTGCCAGCAGCTTGGGACAGGGTGAAAACATTCAGTACTTC.

The chain's CDR3 is CASSQDQRLAGGNEQFF. The CDR3 region has the DNA TGCGCCAGCAGCCAAGATCAGAGACTAGCGGGAGGAAATGAGCAGTTCTTC. The V call is TRBV4-1, the J call TRBJ2-1, with TRBD2 matching 13 bases. The CDR3 runs 17 residues. Looked up from germline, CDR1 is MGHRA and CDR2 is YSYEKL. The trim removed 0 bases at V and 7 bases at J, leaving 6 bases unmatched.

The rearrangement uses TRBV27 and TRBJ2-1; possible D gene TRBD1, 5 bases. CDR3 length: 15 amino acids. V was trimmed by 2 bases and J by 4 bases, leaving 12 bases between them. Germline CDR1 reads MNHEY; CDR2 reads SMNVEV (reference sequence). The CDR3 bases are TGTGCCAGCAGTTTAATGGGGCCGGGTTACAATGAGCAGTTCTTC. Translated, it gives CASSLMGPGYNEQFF.

V and J are TRBV6-5 and TRBJ1-2, with TRBD1 identical over 9 bases. The CDR3 is 15 residues long. V gave up 0 bases and J gave up 2 bases; unmatched junction bases: 1. Looked up from germline, CDR1 is MNHEY and CDR2 is SVGAGI. In DNA form, the CDR3 reads TGTGCCAGCAGTTACTCTACAGGGGGCAACTATGGCTACACCTTC. This translates into CASSYSTGGNYGYTF.

J is TRBJ1-2 and V is TRBV6-5; D might be TRBD1 (5 bases). This CDR3 is 14 amino acids long. Trimming stripped 0 bases from V and 8 bases from J, with 13 bases between. Germline V gives CDR1 MNHEY, CDR2 SVGAGI. The CDR3 loop reads CASSYSDGTGGYTF. DNA of the CDR3: TGTGCCAGCAGTTACTCCGACGGAACAGGCGGCTACACCTTC.

This chain uses TRBV5-1 with TRBJ2-1, with TRBD1 identical over 7 bases. Trimming removed 4 bases from V and 2 bases from J; junction bases left unmatched: 3. This CDR3 has 14 residues. Germline V gene lookup returns CDR1 SGHRS and CDR2 YFSETQ. The DNA for the CDR3 is TGCGCCAGCAGCCTCGACAGGGCCTACAATGAGCAGTTCTTC. It codes for CASSLDRAYNEQFF.

This chain links TRBV27 with TRBJ1-2; 8 nucleotides agree with TRBD1. With V trimmed by 5 bases and J by 3 bases, 8 bases remained unmatched. Germline CDR1 is MNHEY and CDR2 is SMNVEV (reference sequence). The CDR3 has 15 residues. The DNA for the CDR3 is TGTGCCAGCAGTCTGAGACAGGGGCGGTACTATGGCTACACCTTC. It codes for CASSLRQGRYYGYTF.

The rearrangement joins TRBV4-3 to TRBJ2-3, with D perhaps matching TRBD1 (6 bases). Germline lookup yields CDR1 LGHNA and CDR2 YSLEER. Trimming cost V 5 bases and J 2 bases, with 17 bases left between them. The CDR3 consists of 16 residues. The CDR3 nucleotides are TGCGCCAGCAGCTTGGGGGTTGGGACAACCACAGATACGCAGTATTTT. This encodes CASSLGVGTTTDTQYF.

The V gene is TRBV6-1, the J gene TRBJ2-7; D gene unclear. With 5 bases removed from V and 6 bases from J, the gap between germline ends came to 11 bases. This CDR3 contains 12 residues. Germline V gives CDR1 MNHNS, CDR2 SASEGT. The CDR3 protein is CASSSDSLEQYF. The CDR3 DNA is TGTGCCAGCAGTTCAGACTCTCTCGAGCAGTACTTC.

This chain links TRBV15 with TRBJ1-3; no clear D gene. This CDR3 contains 16 residues. Germline values: CDR1 LNHNV, CDR2 YYDKDF (reference sequence). V was trimmed by 0 bases and J by 0 bases, leaving 9 bases between them. CDR3 protein: CATSRDLAGSGNTIYF. In nucleotides, the CDR3 is TGTGCCACCAGCAGAGATCTGGCAGGCTCTGGAAACACCATATATTTT.

The chain is built from TRBV19 and TRBJ1-1, with D tentatively TRBD1 (5 bases). From germline, CDR1 is LNHDA and CDR2 SQIVND (reference sequence). Trimming stripped 5 bases from V and 3 bases from J, with 19 bases between. The CDR3 is 16 amino acids. CDR3 sequence: CASSPWGRATDTEAFF. CDR3 coding DNA: TGTGCCAGTAGTCCCTGGGGCAGGGCTACGGACACTGAAGCTTTCTTT.

Remarks on this clone: At one end, the junction sequence differs from germline, possibly due to a read error. The chain combines TRBV10-2 with TRBJ2-1; D is perhaps TRBD2 (5 bases). The CDR3 consists of 14 residues. Germline V lookup: CDR1 WSHSY, CDR2 SAAADI. The chain's CDR3 is CASSESGGYNEQFF. For the CDR3, the DNA is TGCGCTAGCAGTGAAAGCGGAGGCTACAATGAGCAGTTCTTC.

The CDR3 sequence is CASSLALSGNTIYF. Here the CDR3 DNA reads TGCGCCAGCAGCTTGGCTCTCTCTGGAAACACCATATATTTT. The chain carries TRBV5-1 and TRBJ1-3, with D uncertain. From germline, CDR1 is SGHRS and CDR2 YFSETQ. The CDR3 is 14 amino acids. The V end lost 0 bases, the J end lost 0 bases, and 4 bases lay between the germline ends.

This sequence joins TRBV18 and TRBJ1-1, with unresolved D. Trimming removed 3 bases from V and 5 bases from J, with 10 bases in between. The CDR3 consists of 13 residues. CDR1 and CDR2 (germline): KGHSH, LQKENI. The CDR3: CASSPGGQTEAFF. DNA for the CDR3: TGTGCCAGCTCACCCGGAGGGCAAACTGAAGCTTTCTTT. The variable domain in full, completed from reference TRBV18 and TRBJ1-1, reads NAGVMQNPRHLVRRRGQEARLRCSPMKGHSHVYWYRQLPEEGLKFMVYLQKENIIDESGMPKERFSAEFPKEGPSILRIQQVVRGDSAAYFCASSPGGQTEAFFGQGTRLTVV.

This rearrangement joins TRBV28 to TRBJ2-7, with TRBD1 identical over 7 bases. The CDR3 consists of 12 residues. V dropped 5 bases and J dropped 13; count of bases not matched to a gene: 11. Germline V gene sequence: CDR1 MDHEN, CDR2 SYDVKM. The CDR3 coding sequence is TGTGCCAGCAGTCGGGACAGACCCGTCAGTTACTTC. This codes for CASSRDRPVSYF.

The chain recombines TRBV18 with TRBJ1-5; D unresolved. This CDR3 is built from 13 residues. Per the germline V gene, CDR1 is KGHSH and CDR2 is LQKENI. Trimming took off 5 bases at V and 7 bases at J, with 12 bases between the two ends. The CDR3 DNA reads TGTGCCAGCTCAGGCAAAGAATCCCAGCCCCAGCATTTT. It yields the protein CASSGKESQPQHF.